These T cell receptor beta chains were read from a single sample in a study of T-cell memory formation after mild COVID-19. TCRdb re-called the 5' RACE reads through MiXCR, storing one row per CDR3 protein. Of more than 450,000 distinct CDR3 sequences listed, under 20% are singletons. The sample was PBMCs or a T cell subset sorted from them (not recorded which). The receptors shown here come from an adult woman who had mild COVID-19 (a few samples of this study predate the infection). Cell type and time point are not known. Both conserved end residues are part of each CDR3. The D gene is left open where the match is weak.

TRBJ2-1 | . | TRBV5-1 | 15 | CASSLGGESWWEQFF
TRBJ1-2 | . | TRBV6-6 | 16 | CASTQIRQGGIYGYTF
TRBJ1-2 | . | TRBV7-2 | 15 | CASSLWEGVPGGYTF
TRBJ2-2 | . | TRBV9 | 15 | CASSSKGGAPGELFF
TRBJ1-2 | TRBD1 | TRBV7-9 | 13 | CASSPQGYGGYTF
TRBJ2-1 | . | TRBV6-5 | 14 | CASSYLRGQNEQFF
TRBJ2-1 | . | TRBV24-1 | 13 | CAISRTGYNEQFF
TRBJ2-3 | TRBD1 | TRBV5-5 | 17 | CASSLQGTPLGVDTQYF
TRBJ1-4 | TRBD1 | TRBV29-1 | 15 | CSVDEADRGRKKLFF
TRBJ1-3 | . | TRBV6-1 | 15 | CASSMNGGTGNTIYF
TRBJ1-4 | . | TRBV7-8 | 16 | CASSATGARGTEKLFF
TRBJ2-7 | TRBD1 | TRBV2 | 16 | CASSEALDRGAVEQYF
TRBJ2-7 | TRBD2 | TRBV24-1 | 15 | CATSDRRGNSYEQYF
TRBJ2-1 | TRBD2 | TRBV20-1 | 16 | CSARTLAGGNYNEQFF
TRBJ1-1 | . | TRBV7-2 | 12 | CASSLRATEAFF